Listed here are 15 T cell receptor beta chains from one sample, sequenced in a study of cytomegalovirus exposure and HLA in healthy donors. PCR primers comprised 60 Vbeta and 13 Jbeta primers. Sequencing was performed with immunoSEQ multiplex PCR; in TCRdb, only in-frame clones are kept and a portion is missing. In the table there are around 130,000 clones, roughly two thirds of which are singletons. The sequencing sample was made of PBMCs. These receptors were obtained from a man aged 25 to 40 in good health and CMV-seropositive.

This rearrangement joins TRBV9 to TRBJ2-1, with TRBD2 matching 8 bases. V lost 0 bases to trimming and J lost 5 bases; unmatched junction nucleotides: 13. CDR1 and CDR2 from the germline V gene are SGDLS and YYNGEE. There are 18 residues in the CDR3. The DNA of the CDR3 is TGTGCCAGCAGCGTAGGAGTCGCGGGAGGCCTCGTCGACAATGAGCAGTTCTTC. The encoded protein is CASSVGVAGGLVDNEQFF.

The chain couples TRBV5-6 to TRBJ1-1; D may be TRBD1 (5 bases). V lost 6 bases and J lost 5, with 20 bases in between. The CDR3 runs to 15 residues. Germline values: CDR1 SGHDT, CDR2 YYEEEE. The CDR3 coding sequence is TGTGCCAGCACCCTCCAGCAGGGTTGGGTAACTGAAGCTTTCTTT. It is translated as CASTLQQGWVTEAFF.

The chain links TRBV28 to TRBJ1-2; possibly TRBD1 for D (6 bases). The V gene's germline CDR1 is MDHEN and CDR2 SYDVKM. The V and J ends lost 5 bases and 7 bases respectively, with 17 bases between them. There are 14 residues in the CDR3. CDR3 sequence (DNA): TGTGCCAGCAGTCCCGGACAGTCCGCTCTTGGCTACACCTTC. Translating it yields CASSPGQSALGYTF.

This rearrangement joins TRBV7-2 to TRBJ2-2; 8 nucleotides align to TRBD1. The CDR3 runs 17 residues. The V and J ends lost 4 bases and 7 bases, in that order; junction bases with no gene match: 14. Germline V gives CDR1 SGHTA, CDR2 FQGNSA. In DNA, the CDR3 is TGTGCCAGCAGCTCCCTTTGGGGGCAGGGGGCTAGCGGGGAGCTGTTTTTT. Its protein product is CASSSLWGQGASGELFF. Drawing the rest from reference TRBV7-2 and TRBJ2-2, the complete variable domain is GAGVSQSPSNKVTEKGKDVELRCDPISGHTALYWYRQSLGQGLEFLIYFQGNSAPDKSGLPSDRFSAERTGGSVSTLTIQRTQQEDSAVYLCASSSLWGQGASGELFFGEGSRLTVL.

V gene TRBV18 combines with J gene TRBJ1-1, with TRBD1 matching over 7 bases. This CDR3 comprises 16 residues. Germline CDR1 is KGHSH and CDR2 is LQKENI. V dropped 3 bases and J dropped 0; count of bases not matched to a gene: 7. The CDR3 DNA reads as TGTGCCAGCTCACCCCCCGCCAGGGGGATGAACACTGAAGCTTTCTTT. Residues: CASSPPARGMNTEAFF.

The rearrangement joins TRBV5-6 to TRBJ2-7, with 10 bases that match TRBD1. Germline CDR1 reads SGHDT; CDR2 reads YYEEEE. The V and J ends lost 6 bases and 4 bases, in that order; junction bases with no gene match: 4. The length of the CDR3 is 13 residues. The CDR3 DNA sequence: TGTGCCAGCACGGGGACAGGGGAATACGAGCAGTACTTC. Its translation is CASTGTGEYEQYF.

This sequence joins TRBV7-3 and TRBJ2-3; 7 bases are shared with TRBD2. Looked up from germline, CDR1 is SGHTA and CDR2 is FQGTGA. This CDR3 is 15 amino acids long. V lost 2 bases to trimming and J lost 1 base; unmatched junction nucleotides: 3. CDR3 in amino acids: CASSLLAGGTDTQYF. CDR3 DNA: TGTGCCAGCAGCTTACTGGCGGGAGGCACAGATACGCAGTATTTT. Full variable domain (outside the CDR3, taken from reference TRBV7-3 and TRBJ2-3): GAGVSQTPSNKVTEKGKYVELRCDPISGHTALYWYRQSLGQGPEFLIYFQGTGAADDSGLPNDRFFAVRPEGSVSTLKIQRTERGDSAVYLCASSLLAGGTDTQYFGPGTRLTVL.

The chain combines TRBV10-3 with TRBJ1-5, with a tentative D call TRBD1 (5 bases). Germline loops: CDR1 ENHRY, CDR2 SYGVKD. V was clipped by 5 bases and J by 5 bases, with 16 bases between them. The length of the CDR3 is 15 residues. CDR3 in DNA: TGTGCCATCAGTCAGGGACCGGAGGGGTATCAGCCCCAGCATTTT. It specifies CAISQGPEGYQPQHF.

J is TRBJ1-1 and V is TRBV29-1, with 8 nucleotides matching TRBD1. V shed 3 bases and J 9 bases; nucleotides not matched to a gene: 3. From germline, CDR1 is SQVTM and CDR2 ANQGSEA. The length of the CDR3 is 11 residues. CDR3 protein: CSVDPRGQAFF. CDR3 bases: TGCAGCGTTGACCCCAGGGGGCAAGCTTTCTTT.

V usage is TRBV4-2 and J usage is TRBJ2-5, with a possible D match to TRBD1 (6 bases). Germline V CDR1 and CDR2: LGHNA, YNFKEQ. Trimming shortened V by 0 bases and J by 2 bases, and 13 bases separated the two germline ends. The CDR3 covers 16 residues. The CDR3, as DNA: TGTGCCAGCAGCCAAGATTGGACAGCGGCTCAAGAGACCCAGTACTTC. Translation: CASSQDWTAAQETQYF.

V is TRBV11-3 and J is TRBJ2-3; 14 positions agree with TRBD2. The CDR3 runs 16 residues. The V and J ends lost 5 bases and 2 bases, in that order; junction bases with no gene match: 3. Germline V lookup: CDR1 SGHNT, CDR2 YENEEA. The CDR3 protein is CASSPGLAGDTDTQYF. The CDR3 DNA is TGTGCCAGCAGCCCGGGACTAGCGGGGGACACAGATACGCAGTATTTT.

V gene TRBV29-1 combines with J gene TRBJ2-3, with 10 positions matching TRBD2. The CDR3 totals 14 residues. Germline-derived CDR1 and CDR2 are SQVTM and ANQGSEA. The trim removed 3 bases at V and 3 bases at J, leaving 3 bases unmatched. The CDR3 reads CSVEGLAMTDTQYF. CDR3 sequence (DNA): TGCAGCGTTGAGGGACTAGCGATGACAGATACGCAGTATTTT.

This chain joins TRBV2 and TRBJ1-2; TRBD1 matches at 7 bases. The junction had 7 bases not matched to a gene; V was cut back by 11 bases and J by 7 bases. CDR1 is SNHLY, CDR2 FYNNEI, per germline. This CDR3 comprises 11 residues. DNA for the CDR3: TGTGCCGGACAGGTGCCCTTTGGCTACACCTTC. Encoded protein: CAGQVPFGYTF.

V and J are TRBV27 and TRBJ2-7; 7 bases are a match to TRBD1. This CDR3 comprises 18 residues. Germline CDR1 and CDR2: MNHEY and SMNVEV (reference sequence). After removal of 6 bases from V and 2 bases from J, the junction contained 19 bases not matched to a gene. CDR3 sequence (DNA): TGTGCCAGCAGCTTAGGACTCGGGACAGCCCTCGGCACCTACGAGCAGTACTTC. It translates to CASSLGLGTALGTYEQYF.

This clone was counted only a few times. V is TRBV19 and J is TRBJ2-1, with 7 bases lining up with TRBD2. Germline V gene sequence: CDR1 LNHDA, CDR2 SQIVND (reference sequence). CDR3 length equals 15 residues. V was pared by 1 base and J by 0 bases, with 0 bases of the junction left unmatched. The CDR3 here is CASSIVAGSYNEQFF. Here the CDR3 DNA reads TGTGCCAGTAGTATAGTAGCGGGCTCCTACAATGAGCAGTTCTTC. The entire variable domain, with the rest obtained from reference TRBV19 and TRBJ2-1, is as follows: DGGITQSPKYLFRKEGQNVTLSCEQNLNHDAMYWYRQDPGQGLRLIYYSQIVNDFQKGDIAEGYSVSREKKESFPLTVTSAQKNPTAFYLCASSIVAGSYNEQFFGPGTRLTVL.